A single sample gave rise to the 11 T cell receptor beta chains below, sequenced in a study of T cells in Graves' hyperthyroidism and ophthalmopathy. The TCR beta CDR3 regions underwent amplification using RNA transcripts as the source. The HTBI primer set drove a first-round RT-PCR of the TCR CDR3. Via MiXCR, TCRdb re-called the multiplex PCR reads, giving one row per CDR3 protein. The data contain 200,000 to 250,000 distinct CDR3 sequences, roughly 17% of them singletons. The sample consisted of blood. The source of these receptors is a woman under 30 with Graves' ophthalmopathy.

The V call is TRBV28, the J call TRBJ2-1, with 14 bases fitting TRBD2. V lost 4 bases to trimming and J lost 6 bases; unmatched junction nucleotides: 2. Germline CDR1 is MDHEN and CDR2 is SYDVKM. The CDR3 extends over 15 amino acids. The CDR3 DNA reads as TGTGCCAGCAGTTGGGGACTAGCGGGAGCCAATGAGCAGTTCTTC. Protein product: CASSWGLAGANEQFF. Full variable domain (outside the CDR3, taken from reference TRBV28 and TRBJ2-1): DVKVTQSSRYLVKRTGEKVFLECVQDMDHENMFWYRQDPGLGLRLIYFSYDVKMKEKGDIPEGYSVSREKKERFSLILESASTNQTSMYLCASSWGLAGANEQFFGPGTRLTVL.

The table lists this clonotype with many counts. CDR3 DNA: TGTGCCAGCAGTAACCTCTCGAACAGGGGTGGTAGCAATCAGCCCCAGCATTTT. It codes for CASSNLSNRGGSNQPQHF. The rearrangement joins TRBV28 to TRBJ1-5; 7 bases are shared with TRBD1. The CDR3 totals 18 residues. Germline values: CDR1 MDHEN, CDR2 SYDVKM. J was trimmed by 0 bases and V by 5 bases; bases with no gene match: 13.

This clonotype was counted at least ten times. The gene calls are TRBV18 and TRBJ1-2; D not certain. The CDR3 has 14 amino acids. Between the trimmed V and J ends, which lost 3 bases and 5 bases, there was a span of 13 bases. Germline values: CDR1 KGHSH, CDR2 LQKENI. The CDR3 region has the DNA TGTGCCAGCTCACCGGGCAGCGGGTATTATGGCTACACCTTC. This encodes CASSPGSGYYGYTF. Drawing the rest from reference TRBV18 and TRBJ1-2, the complete variable domain is NAGVMQNPRHLVRRRGQEARLRCSPMKGHSHVYWYRQLPEEGLKFMVYLQKENIIDESGMPKERFSAEFPKEGPSILRIQQVVRGDSAAYFCASSPGSGYYGYTFGSGTRLTVV.

This clonotype was detected many times. This chain connects TRBV7-2 to TRBJ2-7; TRBD1 agrees at 8 bases. CDR3 length equals 13 residues. The J segment lost 1 base and the V segment lost 5 bases, leaving 1 base of the junction unmatched. Germline V gene sequence: CDR1 SGHTA, CDR2 FQGNSA. CDR3 bases: TGTGCCAGCAGCCAGGGGGCTTCCTACGAGCAGTACTTC. Its protein product is CASSQGASYEQYF.

This clonotype was seen at least ten times. The gene calls are TRBV5-1 and TRBJ1-2; D is undetermined. This CDR3 has 14 amino acids. Trimming took 0 bases from V and 0 from J, leaving 6 bases between them. Germline lookup yields CDR1 SGHRS and CDR2 YFSETQ. CDR3 sequence reads: CASSLDPANYGYTF. The CDR3 coding sequence is TGCGCCAGCAGCTTGGACCCCGCTAACTATGGCTACACCTTC.

In this sample, this clonotype turned up many times. This chain links TRBV6-2 or TRBV6-3 with TRBJ2-7; the D is unclear. The ends were cut back, 0 bases at V and 4 bases at J, with 16 bases in the middle. The germline V gene encodes CDR1 MNHEY and CDR2 SVGEGT. The CDR3 totals 16 residues. The CDR3 nucleotides are TGTGCCAGCAGTTACTCGGGGATGCCACTTACATACGAGCAGTACTTC. Translating gives CASSYSGMPLTYEQYF.

This clonotype appeared many times. This rearrangement joins TRBV9 to TRBJ2-1; 13 bases agree with TRBD2. The ends lost 3 bases at V and 10 bases at J; junction bases unmatched: 13. The CDR3 totals 17 residues. CDR1 SGDLS and CDR2 YYNGEE come from the germline V gene. The CDR3: CASSGRGLAGLSGEQFF. The CDR3 DNA follows: TGTGCCAGCAGCGGGCGGGGACTAGCGGGACTCAGTGGGGAGCAGTTCTTC. The full variable domain, completed using reference TRBV9 and TRBJ2-1, is DSGVTQTPKHLITATGQRVTLRCSPRSGDLSVYWYQQSLDQGLQFLIQYYNGEERAKGNILERFSAQQFPDLHSELNLSSLELGDSALYFCASSGRGLAGLSGEQFFGPGTRLTVL.

The chain uses TRBV4-3 and TRBJ1-1; no definite D call. Trimming removed 0 bases at V and 6 bases at J, with 11 bases between. Germline CDR1 reads LGHNA; CDR2 reads YSLEER. The CDR3 sequence is 14 residues long. The CDR3 loop is CASSQDLSLPEAFF. Written as DNA, the CDR3 is TGCGCCAGCAGCCAAGATTTGTCCCTTCCTGAAGCTTTCTTT.

This clonotype was seen at least ten times. The chain carries TRBV5-5 and TRBJ1-5; weak D call: TRBD1 (5 bases). This CDR3 spans 14 amino acids. The V gene's germline CDR1 is SGHKS and CDR2 YYEKEE (reference sequence). V was cut by 1 base and J by 6 bases, with 11 bases left in between. CDR3 amino acids: CASSLSGGIQPQHF. The CDR3 DNA sequence: TGTGCCAGCAGCTTGAGTGGGGGTATTCAGCCCCAGCATTTT.

This clonotype was counted ten times or more. The CDR3, as DNA: TGTGCCAGCAGCCACAACGGCGGGGGCACTGAAGCTTTCTTT. It specifies CASSHNGGGTEAFF. The rearrangement joins TRBV7-8 to TRBJ1-1; possibly TRBD1 for D (5 bases). V dropped 5 bases and J dropped 4 bases, with 14 bases sitting between them. Germline values: CDR1 SGHVS, CDR2 FQNEAQ. The CDR3 extends over 14 amino acids.

This clonotype was observed a handful of times. The gene calls are TRBV28 and TRBJ2-7, with 13 nucleotides matching TRBD2. J gave up 6 bases and V 7 bases, and 12 bases lay outside the gene matches. CDR1 and CDR2 (germline): MDHEN, SYDVKM. This CDR3 has 16 amino acids. In DNA, the CDR3 is TGTGCCAGCAACCCAACGGTGAGGACTAGCGGGAGCGAGCAGTACTTC. It specifies CASNPTVRTSGSEQYF. Full variable domain (missing parts from reference TRBV28 and TRBJ2-7): DVKVTQSSRYLVKRTGEKVFLECVQDMDHENMFWYRQDPGLGLRLIYFSYDVKMKEKGDIPEGYSVSREKKERFSLILESASTNQTSMYLCASNPTVRTSGSEQYFGPGTRLTVT.